Given below is one T cell receptor beta chain in context. The sample belongs to a study of blood T cell repertoires in COVID-19. Whole-study context: Whether acute or convalescent, the COVID-19 samples came from the United States, Italy and Spain.

Categorization into cohorts depended on clinical history that participants reported. Among Cohort 3 donors, those recovered had two negative PCRs, clearance, or symptom resolution. Germline-derived CDR1 and CDR2 are KGHDR and SFDVKD. The CDR3 loop spans 14 amino acids. Trimming took 1 base from V and 4 from J, leaving 9 bases between them. Clones were read by immunoSEQ multiplex PCR, and TCRdb kept only the in-frame ones, dropping some. This sample carries nearly 400,000 clones, around 92% of them seen once, and the ten largest clones take 1.7%. The TCR sequence derives from a woman aged 30 to 39 who had recovered from COVID-19. The rearrangement joins TRBV24-1 to TRBJ1-2; D is undetermined. The sample consisted of PBMCs or T cells enriched from blood (not recorded which). The CDR3 sequence: CATSDLTESYGYTF. The CDR3 DNA sequence: TGTGCCACCAGTGATTTAACAGAATCCTATGGCTACACCTTC.